These 26 T cell receptor beta chains share one sample of origin, sequenced in a study of blood T cell repertoires in COVID-19. Produced via immunoSEQ multiplex PCR; TCRdb's table is partial and in-frame only. The sample has 250,000 to 300,000 clones, about four fifths seen once; the top ten hold 5%. Specimen: PBMCs or T cells enriched from blood (not recorded which). The source of these receptors is a man aged 35 to 55 who had been exposed to COVID-19.

The rearrangement links TRBV27 to TRBJ1-1, with TRBD1 as a possible D gene (5 bases). CDR3 length equals 18 residues. Trimming took off 3 bases at V and 3 bases at J, with 23 bases between the two ends. The germline V gene has CDR1 MNHEY and CDR2 SMNVEV (reference sequence). The CDR3 bases are TGTGCCAGCAGTTTTTACTTATTATCGGGGGTCGGGGACACTGAAGCTTTCTTT. As protein: CASSFYLLSGVGDTEAFF.

In DNA form, the CDR3 reads TGTGCCAGCAGCCAAGATTACAGGGGAGGGCCCCAGCATTTT. The encoded protein is CASSQDYRGGPQHF. V is TRBV3-1 (or the pseudogene TRBV3-2) and J is TRBJ1-5, with 7 bases matching TRBD1. There are 14 residues in the CDR3. Germline loops: CDR1 LGHDT, CDR2 YNNKEL (reference sequence). V dropped 0 bases and J dropped 9; count of bases not matched to a gene: 5.

The chain links TRBV5-1 to TRBJ2-1, with TRBD2 matching over 10 bases. Germline CDR1 reads SGHRS; CDR2 reads YFSETQ. V lost 4 bases to trimming and J lost 0 bases; unmatched junction nucleotides: 19. This CDR3 comprises 21 residues. The CDR3, as DNA: TGCGCCAGCAGCCTCCGTCACAGTCGACTAGCGGGCCTCTACTCCTACAATGAGCAGTTCTTC. It codes for CASSLRHSRLAGLYSYNEQFF.

CDR3 region: CASSLGVEQYF. DNA of the CDR3: TGTGCCAGCAGCTTAGGGGTCGAGCAGTACTTC. V gene TRBV6-5 combines with J gene TRBJ2-7, with D possibly being TRBD1 (5 bases). The germline gives CDR1 MNHEY, CDR2 SVGAGI. Trimming shortened V by 6 bases and J by 6 bases, and 9 bases separated the two germline ends. This CDR3 has 11 residues.

This rearrangement joins TRBV10-3 to TRBJ2-1, with D perhaps TRBD2 (6 bases). The germline gives CDR1 ENHRY, CDR2 SYGVKD. The CDR3 contains 13 residues. V lost 8 bases to trimming and J lost 10 bases, with 18 bases between them. The CDR3 protein is CAISLASGEEQFF. CDR3 coding DNA: TGTGCCATCTCCCTCGCGTCGGGAGAAGAGCAGTTCTTC.

The chain recombines TRBV2 with TRBJ2-7; no clear D gene. This CDR3 is built from 12 residues. Per germline, CDR1 SNHLY and CDR2 FYNNEI. The V gene lost 7 bases and the J gene lost 6 bases, with 13 bases spanning the gap. The CDR3 nucleotides read TGTGCCAGCAATACTGTTCCCGGCGAGCAGTACTTC. Its protein is CASNTVPGEQYF.

J is TRBJ2-7 and V is TRBV10-2; 8 bases are shared with TRBD1. The CDR3 spans 16 residues. CDR1 WSHSY and CDR2 SAAADI come from the germline V gene. V was pared by 2 bases and J by 0 bases, with 6 bases of the junction left unmatched. CDR3 amino acids: CASSEGQGHLSYEQYF. The CDR3 DNA reads as TGCGCCAGCAGTGAGGGACAGGGCCACCTCTCCTACGAGCAGTACTTC.

This rearrangement joins TRBV5-1 to TRBJ2-1; 8 positions match TRBD1. CDR3 length: 15 amino acids. Germline values: CDR1 SGHRS, CDR2 YFSETQ. With V trimmed by 4 bases and J by 4 bases, 7 bases remained unmatched. The CDR3 nucleotides are TGCGCCAGCAGCCTGGAGTGGGACAGGTACAATGAGCAGTTCTTC. This codes for CASSLEWDRYNEQFF.

The chain recombines TRBV4-1 with TRBJ1-1, with D possibly being TRBD1 (6 bases). The CDR3 has 15 amino acids. V lost 1 base to trimming and J lost 0 bases, with 9 bases between them. The germline CDR1 and CDR2 sequences are MGHRA and YSYEKL. The CDR3 nucleotides read TGCGCCAGCAGCCAAGCGGACAGATTGAACACTGAAGCTTTCTTT. Translated, it gives CASSQADRLNTEAFF.

The chain employs TRBV19 and TRBJ1-2; possibly TRBD1 for D (6 bases). The CDR3 runs to 15 residues. In germline, CDR1 is LNHDA, CDR2 SQIVND (reference sequence). Trimming pared 0 bases from V and 4 bases from J, leaving 12 bases between. The CDR3 here is CASSIDTGYTYGYTF. In DNA, the CDR3 is TGTGCCAGTAGTATAGACACAGGGTATACCTATGGCTACACCTTC.

This clone showed up just a few times. The chain employs TRBV6-5 and TRBJ1-4; D gene uncertain. Between the trimmed V and J ends, which lost 8 bases and 0 bases, there was a span of 13 bases. Per germline, CDR1 MNHEY and CDR2 SVGAGI. The CDR3 is 15 residues long. In nucleotides, the CDR3 is TGTGCCAGCCGGACTTCGAGTCCAACTAATGAAAAACTGTTTTTT. It specifies CASRTSSPTNEKLFF.

This chain links TRBV6-5 with TRBJ2-1, with TRBD2 as a possible D gene (6 bases). The CDR3 totals 14 residues. Germline CDR1 reads MNHEY; CDR2 reads SVGAGI. Trimming removed 6 bases at V and 4 bases at J, with 13 bases between. The CDR3 DNA follows: TGTGCCAGCAGGGATTGGGGGGTGTACAATGAGCAGTTCTTC. This codes for CASRDWGVYNEQFF.

This clone was found a few times. For the CDR3, the DNA is TGTGCCAGCTCCCTCAACTCGGGACAGGGTTTTTCTGGAAACACCATATATTTT. It yields the protein CASSLNSGQGFSGNTIYF. The chain combines TRBV18 with TRBJ1-3, with 9 nucleotides matching TRBD1. CDR3 length: 18 amino acids. In germline, CDR1 is KGHSH, CDR2 LQKENI. The V segment lost 6 bases and the J segment 1 base; nucleotides outside the gene matches: 13.

The V call is TRBV18, the J call TRBJ1-2, with TRBD1 matching over 7 bases. This CDR3 has 13 amino acids. The germline V gene encodes CDR1 KGHSH and CDR2 LQKENI. The V segment lost 3 bases and the J segment 10 bases; nucleotides outside the gene matches: 8. The CDR3 loop reads CASSPTTGDVYTF. Here the CDR3 DNA reads TGTGCCAGCTCACCGACAACAGGGGATGTCTACACCTTC.

The V and J genes are TRBV18 and TRBJ1-2; a possible D gene is TRBD1 (6 bases). This CDR3 is 15 amino acids long. The V gene's germline CDR1 is KGHSH and CDR2 LQKENI. The germline V and J ends were trimmed by 3 bases and 6 bases, with 17 bases remaining between them. The CDR3 region is CASSPDPAGGNGYTF. CDR3 bases: TGTGCCAGCTCACCGGACCCGGCGGGGGGCAATGGCTACACCTTC.

The genes are TRBV7-2 and TRBJ2-3, with 8 bases lining up with TRBD2. This CDR3 has 18 amino acids. V was pared by 1 base and J by 2 bases, with 11 bases of the junction left unmatched. The germline V gene encodes CDR1 SGHTA and CDR2 FQGNSA. CDR3 DNA: TGTGCCAGCAGCTTAGTCCCGGTAGTAGCGGGACTCACAGATACGCAGTATTTT. Translating gives CASSLVPVVAGLTDTQYF.

V usage is TRBV11-2 and J usage is TRBJ2-2; 7 bases agree with TRBD2. The V segment lost 7 bases and the J segment 3 bases; nucleotides outside the gene matches: 11. The length of the CDR3 is 16 residues. The germline V gene encodes CDR1 SGHAT and CDR2 FQNNGV. The CDR3 protein is CASNRGVKEHTGELFF. The CDR3 DNA is TGTGCCAGCAACCGGGGGGTGAAAGAGCACACCGGGGAGCTGTTTTTT.

The CDR3 nucleotides read TGTGCCAGCAGCCCAACACCCAACAGGGGGCTTCTTCACAATGAGCAGTTCTTC. Encoded protein: CASSPTPNRGLLHNEQFF. The chain carries TRBV6-2 or TRBV6-3 and TRBJ2-1; 9 bases line up with TRBD1. J lost 5 bases, V lost 6 bases, and 17 bases had no gene match. The CDR3 has 18 amino acids. CDR1 and CDR2 from the germline V gene are MNHEY and SVGEGT.

The chain joins TRBV19 to TRBJ1-3; D unresolved. V gave up 9 bases and J gave up 0 bases, with 12 bases separating them. The CDR3 runs 14 residues. Per the germline V gene, CDR1 is LNHDA and CDR2 is SQIVND (reference sequence). DNA for the CDR3: TGTGCCAGCAACCCCCAGAACTCTGGAAACACCATATATTTT. Protein sequence: CASNPQNSGNTIYF.

V is TRBV6-1 and J is TRBJ1-1, with D possibly being TRBD1 (5 bases). Germline assignment: CDR1 MNHNS and CDR2 SASEGT. Trimming cost V 0 bases and J 0 bases, with 20 bases left between them. The CDR3 is made up of 19 amino acids. CDR3 DNA sequence: TGTGCCAGCAGTGAAGCCGGCGCAGGGTGGGCACGAATGAACACTGAAGCTTTCTTT. Translation gives CASSEAGAGWARMNTEAFF.

The V and J genes are TRBV11-3 and TRBJ1-1; unclear D gene. Germline V gene data show CDR1 as SGHNT and CDR2 as YENEEA. The V and J ends lost 0 bases and 8 bases respectively, with 7 bases between them. This CDR3 comprises 12 residues. The CDR3 loop reads CASSLEPTEAFF. The CDR3 nucleotides are TGTGCCAGCAGCTTAGAACCTACCGAAGCTTTCTTT.

The chain recombines TRBV12-5 with TRBJ2-7, with D uncertain. Germline CDR1 is LGHNT and CDR2 is FRNRAP. V lost 1 base to trimming and J lost 0 bases, with 7 bases between them. The CDR3 is 14 amino acids. The CDR3 nucleotides are TGTGCTAGTGGTTTGGGAACGAGCTCCTACGAGCAGTACTTC. Translating it yields CASGLGTSSYEQYF.

This clone was seen once. This sequence joins TRBV2 and TRBJ1-5, with D maybe TRBD1 (6 bases). This CDR3 region has 18 residues. The germline V gene has CDR1 SNHLY and CDR2 FYNNEI. Trimming shortened V by 4 bases and J by 0 bases, and 19 bases separated the two germline ends. The CDR3 spells CASSVLSGGLRSNQPQHF. CDR3 nucleotides: TGTGCCAGCAGTGTCCTGTCGGGGGGGCTTCGTAGCAATCAGCCCCAGCATTTT.

The chain combines TRBV7-9 with TRBJ2-1; TRBD1 is a possible D gene (8 bases). CDR1 SEHNR and CDR2 FQNEAQ come from the germline V gene (reference sequence). V lost 3 bases and J lost 8, with 14 bases in between. This CDR3 is 14 amino acids long. The CDR3 bases are TGTGCCAGCAGCTTCCACAGGGGGGGGCATGAGCAGTTCTTC. It translates to CASSFHRGGHEQFF.

The V and J genes are TRBV11-3 and TRBJ2-3; D is undetermined. The germline gives CDR1 SGHNT, CDR2 YENEEA. CDR3 length: 14 residues. V shed 2 bases and J shed 2 bases, with 8 bases lying between them. In DNA form, the CDR3 reads TGTGCCAGCAGCTTACTTTCAGTCACAGATACGCAGTATTTT. It translates to CASSLLSVTDTQYF. The full variable domain, completed using reference TRBV11-3 and TRBJ2-3, is EAGVVQSPRYKIIEKKQPVAFWCNPISGHNTLYWYLQNLGQGPELLIRYENEEAVDDSQLPKDRFSAERLKGVDSTLKIQPAELGDSAVYLCASSLLSVTDTQYFGPGTRLTVL.

The gene calls are TRBV18 and TRBJ2-3; TRBD2 agrees at 8 bases. Germline trimming cut 2 bases from V and 5 bases from J; bases unmatched to any gene: 6. Germline values: CDR1 KGHSH, CDR2 LQKENI. The CDR3 covers 15 residues. CDR3 in amino acids: CASSPRKAGEDTQYF. The CDR3 coding sequence is TGTGCCAGCTCACCAAGGAAAGCGGGAGAAGATACGCAGTATTTT. Together with reference TRBV18 and TRBJ2-3, the CDR3 gives the full variable domain: NAGVMQNPRHLVRRRGQEARLRCSPMKGHSHVYWYRQLPEEGLKFMVYLQKENIIDESGMPKERFSAEFPKEGPSILRIQQVVRGDSAAYFCASSPRKAGEDTQYFGPGTRLTVL.